Listed below are T cell receptor beta chains from one sample, sequenced in a study of OX40 agonist ivuxolimab in advanced cancers. Libraries were prepared by immunoSEQ multiplex PCR; TCRdb keeps only in-frame clonotypes and omits some of them. The table has more than 55,000 clones, 70% to 90% seen once. The sequences come from CD4+ or CD8+ T cells sorted from blood, collected in a trial of the OX40 agonist ivuxolimab. The receptors shown here come from an adult with an advanced solid tumor such as melanoma, head and neck, liver or kidney cancer. CDR3s include the opening cysteine and the closing phenylalanine or tryptophan. The D gene is left open where the match is weak. Not every row has a clone size; where given, it reads once, few, many or a size class.

clone size	V gene	J gene	D gene	CDR3 DNA	CDR3 protein
NA	TRBV7-9	TRBJ2-7	TRBD2	TGTGCCAGCAGCTGGACTAGCGGGAGAGGCGAGCAGTACTTC	CASSWTSGRGEQYF
NA	TRBV19	TRBJ1-1	NA	TGTGCCAGTAGAGGGGTTGACCTTACCTGGGGAGCTTTCTTT	CASRGVDLTWGAFF
NA	TRBV30	TRBJ2-5	NA	TGTGCCTGGAGTGTGGGGATTTACCAAGAGACCCAGTACTTC	CAWSVGIYQETQYF
NA	TRBV6-5	TRBJ2-7	TRBD2	TGTGCCAGCACCGGGACTAGAATCTACGAGCAGTACTTC	CASTGTRIYEQYF
NA	TRBV29-1	TRBJ2-5	TRBD1	TGCAGCGTTGAACTTAGACAGGGCGGGCCCCAAGAGACCCAGTACTTC	CSVELRQGGPQETQYF
NA	TRBV2	TRBJ1-2	NA	TGTGCCAGCATCGAGGACGTCTATGGCTACACCTTC	CASIEDVYGYTF
NA	TRBV7-3	TRBJ2-1	NA	TGTGCCAGCAGCTTACAGGGCAATGAGCAGTTCTTC	CASSLQGNEQFF
NA	TRBV9	TRBJ1-1	NA	TGTGCCAGCAGCGGAACGGACGGGTATGAAGCTTTCTTT	CASSGTDGYEAFF
NA	TRBV7-9	TRBJ2-1	NA	TGTGCCAGCAGCTCCATAGGTGGGAGCAGTGATGAGCAGTTCTTC	CASSSIGGSSDEQFF
NA	TRBV6-4	TRBJ2-1	TRBD2	TGTGCCAGCAGTGAGGAGCGGGAGGGATACAATGAGCAGTTCTTC	CASSEEREGYNEQFF
NA	TRBV9	TRBJ2-1	NA	TGTGCCAGCAGCGTAGGAGGTGGGGAGCAGTTCTTC	CASSVGGGEQFF
few	TRBV25-1	TRBJ1-1	NA	TGTGCCAGCAGTCTACAGGGGAACACTGAAGCTTTCTTT	CASSLQGNTEAFF
NA	TRBV5-4	TRBJ2-7	TRBD1	TGTGCCAGCAGCCAGGGGGCAGGGGGCTTATCGAAATTGTCCTACGAGCAGTACTTC	CASSQGAGGLSKLSYEQYF
once	TRBV28	TRBJ1-2	NA	TGTGCCAGCAGTCTATTGGACTCAAGCTATGGCTACACCTTC	CASSLLDSSYGYTF
NA	TRBV10-2	TRBJ1-1	NA	TGCGCCAGCAGTACCGGACGGGTGACTGAAGCTTTCTTT	CASSTGRVTEAFF
NA	TRBV7-7	TRBJ2-2	NA	TGTGCCAGCAGCCTGGCCGGGACCGGGAACGGGGAGCTGTTTTTT	CASSLAGTGNGELFF
NA	TRBV7-9	TRBJ2-7	NA	TGTGCCAGCAGCCCCTCCTACGAGCAGTACTTC	CASSPSYEQYF
once	TRBV7-9	TRBJ2-3	TRBD2	TGTGCCAGCAGCCCTCCGGGACTAGCTAAAGCAGATACGCAGTATTTT	CASSPPGLAKADTQYF
NA	TRBV27	TRBJ2-5	TRBD2	TGTGCCAGCAGTTTATTTCCCTCGTCCAGCGGGGGGGAAGAGACCCAGTACTTC	CASSLFPSSSGGEETQYF
NA	TRBV30	TRBJ2-7	NA	TGTGCCTGGAGCGGGGGAGGGGGAGGCCTCTACGAGCAGTACTTC	CAWSGGGGGLYEQYF
NA	TRBV4-1	TRBJ1-2	NA	TGCGCCAGCAGCCAAGAGGCAAGTTTCTATGGCTACACCTTC	CASSQEASFYGYTF
NA	TRBV9	TRBJ2-2	NA	TGTGCCAGCAGCCATCCGACGGGAGTAAACACCGGGGAGCTGTTTTTT	CASSHPTGVNTGELFF
NA	TRBV6-1	TRBJ1-1	NA	TGTGCCACCCAAGGGTGGGCGGGTGAAGCTTTCTTT	CATQGWAGEAFF
NA	TRBV12-5	TRBJ2-7	TRBD2	TGTGCTAGTGGTTTGGACGTCGGGACTAGCGGCTCCTACGAGCAGTACTTC	CASGLDVGTSGSYEQYF
NA	TRBV7-6	TRBJ2-7	NA	TGTGCCAGCAGCCCCGGGACGGTACCCTACGAGCAGTACTTC	CASSPGTVPYEQYF
NA	TRBV4-1	TRBJ1-3	NA	TGCGCCAGCAGCCAAGCAGGGACTCCCGGAAACACCATATATTTT	CASSQAGTPGNTIYF
NA	TRBV29-1	TRBJ2-2	NA	TGCAGCACCCCATCGAACACCGGGGAGCTGTTTTTT	CSTPSNTGELFF
NA	TRBV10-3	TRBJ2-3	NA	TGTGCCATCAGTGAGCGGACTTCTACAGATACGCAGTATTTT	CAISERTSTDTQYF
NA	TRBV19	TRBJ1-6	NA	TGTGCCAGTAGTATCTCCGACAGCTATTCACCCCTCCACTTT	CASSISDSYSPLHF
NA	TRBV9	TRBJ2-7	TRBD2	TGTGCCAGCAGCCTAGCGGGAGCTTACGAGCAGTACTTC	CASSLAGAYEQYF
NA	TRBV6-5	TRBJ1-1	NA	TGTGCCAGCAGTTACACTCCCCAGATCCTGAACACTGAAGCTTTCTTT	CASSYTPQILNTEAFF
NA	TRBV5-5	TRBJ2-2	NA	TGTGCCAGCAGGAGTTATCAGGGAGACACCGGGGAGCTGTTTTTT	CASRSYQGDTGELFF
NA	TRBV10-2	TRBJ2-7	NA	TGCGCCAGCAGTGGTGCAGGGACCTACGAGCAGTACTTC	CASSGAGTYEQYF
NA	TRBV29-1	TRBJ2-3	NA	TGCAGCGTTGGTGCCGGGATCCCAGATACGCAGTATTTT	CSVGAGIPDTQYF
NA	TRBV15	TRBJ1-4	NA	TGTGCCACCAGCAGGACACCGGATGAAAAACTGTTTTTT	CATSRTPDEKLFF
NA	TRBV7-2	TRBJ2-5	NA	TGTGCCAGCAGCTTTTTCGTAGGAGGCCAAGAGACCCAGTACTTC	CASSFFVGGQETQYF
NA	TRBV19	TRBJ1-1	TRBD1	TGTGCCAGTAGTACTCTCAGCGGACAGGGAGCGTATAGGAACACTGAAGCTTTCTTT	CASSTLSGQGAYRNTEAFF
NA	TRBV27	TRBJ2-1	NA	TGTGCCAGCAGTTCGATTAATGAGCAGTTCTTC	CASSSINEQFF
NA	TRBV4-1	TRBJ2-1	TRBD2	TGCGCCAGCAGCCAGAGACTAGCGGGGGGGCAGGCCTACAATGAGCAGTTCTTC	CASSQRLAGGQAYNEQFF
NA	TRBV7-9	TRBJ1-1	NA	TGTGCCAGCAGTCCTCCGGGACCGAATCCTGAAGCTTTCTTT	CASSPPGPNPEAFF
NA	TRBV5-1	TRBJ1-2	NA	TGCGCCAGCAGCTATGGACAGAACTATGGCTACACCTTC	CASSYGQNYGYTF
NA	TRBV6-5	TRBJ1-1	NA	TGTGCCAGCAGTTACTCTACGGGGTTAAAGGAAGCTTTCTTT	CASSYSTGLKEAFF
NA	TRBV19	TRBJ1-2	TRBD1	TGTGCCAGTATTAAAGGACAGGGGTACTATGGCTACACCTTC	CASIKGQGYYGYTF
few	TRBV4-3	TRBJ2-1	NA	TGCGCCAGCAGCGGGGCGAGCAATGAGCAGTTCTTC	CASSGASNEQFF
once	TRBV6-5	TRBJ1-2	NA	TGTGCCAGCAGTCCAGGGTACGACTATGGCTACACCTTC	CASSPGYDYGYTF
NA	TRBV5-1	TRBJ1-1	TRBD1	TGCGCCAGCAGCCTGGACAGGGTGTCTGAAGCTTTCTTT	CASSLDRVSEAFF
NA	TRBV30	TRBJ1-2	TRBD1	TGTGCCTGGATGCCAGGGGGGCTGATAAACTATGGCTACACCTTC	CAWMPGGLINYGYTF
NA	TRBV14	TRBJ2-7	NA	TGTGCCAGCAGCCAAGAACCCTACTACGAGCAGTACTTC	CASSQEPYYEQYF